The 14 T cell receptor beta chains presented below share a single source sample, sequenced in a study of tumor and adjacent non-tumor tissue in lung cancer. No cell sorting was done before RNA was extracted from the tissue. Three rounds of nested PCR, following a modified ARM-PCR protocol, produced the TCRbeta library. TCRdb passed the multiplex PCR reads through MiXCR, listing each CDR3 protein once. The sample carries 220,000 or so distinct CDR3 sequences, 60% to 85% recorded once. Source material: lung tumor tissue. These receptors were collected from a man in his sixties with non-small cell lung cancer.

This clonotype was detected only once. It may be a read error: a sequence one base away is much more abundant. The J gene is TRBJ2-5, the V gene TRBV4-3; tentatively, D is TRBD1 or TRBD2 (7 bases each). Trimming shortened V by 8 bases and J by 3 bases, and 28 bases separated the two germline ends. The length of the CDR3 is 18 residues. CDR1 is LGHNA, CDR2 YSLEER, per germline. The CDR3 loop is CASPLSTGSEGREETQYF. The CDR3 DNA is TGCGCCAGCCCCCTATCGACAGGGAGCGAGGGGAGGGAAGAGACCCAGTACTTC.

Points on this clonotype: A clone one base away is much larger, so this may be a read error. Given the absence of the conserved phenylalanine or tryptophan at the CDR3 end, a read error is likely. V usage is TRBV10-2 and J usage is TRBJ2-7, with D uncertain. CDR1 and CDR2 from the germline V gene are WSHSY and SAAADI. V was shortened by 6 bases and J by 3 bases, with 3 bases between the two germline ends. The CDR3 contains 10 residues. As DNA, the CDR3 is TGCGCCAGCAGGGACTACGAGCAGTACTTA. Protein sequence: CASRDYEQYL.

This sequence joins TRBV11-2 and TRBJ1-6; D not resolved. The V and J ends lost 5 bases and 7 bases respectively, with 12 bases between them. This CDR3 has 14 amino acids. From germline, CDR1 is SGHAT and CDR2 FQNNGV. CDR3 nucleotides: TGTGCCAGCAGCGGGGATAGGGTCAATTCACCCCTCCACTTT. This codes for CASSGDRVNSPLHF.

The CDR3 DNA reads TGCGCCGACAGCTTGGAACCAGGCAAAGATACGCAGTATTTT. Translation gives CADSLEPGKDTQYF. The chain employs TRBV5-1 and TRBJ2-3; D may be TRBD1 (5 bases). Germline CDR1 and CDR2: SGHRS and YFSETQ. The ends were cut back, 10 bases at V and 5 bases at J, with 20 bases in the middle. The CDR3 length is 14 residues.

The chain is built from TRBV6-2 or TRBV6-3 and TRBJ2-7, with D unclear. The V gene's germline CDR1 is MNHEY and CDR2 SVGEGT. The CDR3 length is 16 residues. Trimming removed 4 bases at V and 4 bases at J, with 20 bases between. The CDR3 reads CASSSHSRMVLYEQYF. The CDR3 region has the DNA TGTGCCAGCAGTTCCCACTCAAGGATGGTCTTATACGAGCAGTACTTC.

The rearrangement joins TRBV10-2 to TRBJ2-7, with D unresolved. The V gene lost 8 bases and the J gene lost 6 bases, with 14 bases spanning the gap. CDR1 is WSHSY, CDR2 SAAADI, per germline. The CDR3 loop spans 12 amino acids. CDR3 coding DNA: TGCGCCAGCCAAACCGGATGGGGCGAGCAGTACTTC. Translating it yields CASQTGWGEQYF.

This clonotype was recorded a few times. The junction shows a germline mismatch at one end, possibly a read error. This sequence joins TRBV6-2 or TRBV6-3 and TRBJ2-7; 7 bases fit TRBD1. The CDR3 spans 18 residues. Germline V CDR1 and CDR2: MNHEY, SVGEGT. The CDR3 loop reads CASSSLGSWDSSTYEQYF. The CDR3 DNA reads TGTGCCAGCAGTTCCCTGGGTAGTTGGGACAGCTCCACCTACGAGCAGTATTTC.

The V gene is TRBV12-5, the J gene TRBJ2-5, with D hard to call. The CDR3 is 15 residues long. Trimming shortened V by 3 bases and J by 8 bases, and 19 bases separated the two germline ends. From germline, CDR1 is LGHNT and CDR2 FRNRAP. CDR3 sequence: CASGFLGVLTDTQYF. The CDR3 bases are TGTGCTAGTGGTTTCCTTGGGGTCTTGACGGATACCCAGTACTTC.

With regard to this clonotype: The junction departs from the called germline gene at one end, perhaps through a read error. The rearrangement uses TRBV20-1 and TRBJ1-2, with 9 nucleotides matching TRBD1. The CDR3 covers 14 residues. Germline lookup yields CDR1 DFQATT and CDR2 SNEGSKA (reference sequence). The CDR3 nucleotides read TGCAGTGCTTCCCCCCACAGGGGGCTGGATGGTTACACCTTC. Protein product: CSASPHRGLDGYTF.

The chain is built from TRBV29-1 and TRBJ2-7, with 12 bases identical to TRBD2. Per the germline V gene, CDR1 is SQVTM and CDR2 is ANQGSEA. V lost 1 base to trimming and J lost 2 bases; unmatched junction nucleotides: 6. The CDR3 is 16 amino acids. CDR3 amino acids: CSVEGSGLAGPYEQYF. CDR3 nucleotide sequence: TGCAGCGTTGAAGGGTCCGGACTAGCGGGGCCCTACGAGCAGTACTTC.

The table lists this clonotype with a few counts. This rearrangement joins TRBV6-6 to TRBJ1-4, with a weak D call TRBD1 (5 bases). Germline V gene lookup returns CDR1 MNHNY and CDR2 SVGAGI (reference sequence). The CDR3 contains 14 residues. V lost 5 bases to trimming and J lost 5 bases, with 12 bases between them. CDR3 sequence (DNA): TGTGCCAGCAGTCACCGGGGCGGGAATGAAAAACTGTTTTTT. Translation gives CASSHRGGNEKLFF.

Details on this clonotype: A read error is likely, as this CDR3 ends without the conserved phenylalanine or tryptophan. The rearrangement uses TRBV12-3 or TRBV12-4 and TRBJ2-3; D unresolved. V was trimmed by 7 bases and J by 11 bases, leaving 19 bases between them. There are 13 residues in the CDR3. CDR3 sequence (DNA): TGTGCCAGCACCCCCGTTAGCACAAATAAGCAGTATGTT. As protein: CASTPVSTNKQYV.

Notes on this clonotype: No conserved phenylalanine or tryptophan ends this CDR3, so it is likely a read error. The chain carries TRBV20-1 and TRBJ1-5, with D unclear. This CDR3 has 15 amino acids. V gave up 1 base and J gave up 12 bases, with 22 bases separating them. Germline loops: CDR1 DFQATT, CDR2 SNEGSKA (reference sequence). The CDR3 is CSARGETGSGVHQHS. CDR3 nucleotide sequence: TGCAGTGCTAGAGGAGAGACCGGTAGCGGGGTGCACCAGCATTCT.

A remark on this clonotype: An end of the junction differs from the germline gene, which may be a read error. The CDR3: CASSISGAPNEAFF. CDR3 in DNA: TGTGCCAGCAGTATCTCCGGGGCCCCAAATGAAGCTTTCTTT. The V and J genes are TRBV19 and TRBJ1-1, with D possibly matching TRBD1 (5 bases). The CDR3 is 14 amino acids. CDR1 is LNHDA and CDR2 is SQIVND in the germline V gene (reference sequence).